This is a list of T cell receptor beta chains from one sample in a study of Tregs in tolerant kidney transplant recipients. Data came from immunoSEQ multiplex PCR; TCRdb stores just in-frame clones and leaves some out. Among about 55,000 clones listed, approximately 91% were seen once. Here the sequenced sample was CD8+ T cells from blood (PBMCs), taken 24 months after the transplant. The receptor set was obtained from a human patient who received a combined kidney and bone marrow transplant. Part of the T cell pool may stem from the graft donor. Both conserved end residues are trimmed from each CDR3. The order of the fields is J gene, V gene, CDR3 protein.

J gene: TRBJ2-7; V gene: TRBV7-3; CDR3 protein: ASSIHRDREQY
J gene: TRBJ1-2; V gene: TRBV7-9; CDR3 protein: ASSLGRGTGVHGYT
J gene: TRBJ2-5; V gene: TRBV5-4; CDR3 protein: ASRGTSGGSQETQY
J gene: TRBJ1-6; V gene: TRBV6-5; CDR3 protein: HDRAHIGSPLH
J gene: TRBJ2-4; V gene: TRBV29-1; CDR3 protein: SVVSPGVKNIQY
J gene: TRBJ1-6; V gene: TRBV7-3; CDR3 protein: ASSLSVVSVYSPLH
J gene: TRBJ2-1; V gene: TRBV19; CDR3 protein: ASSINNEQF
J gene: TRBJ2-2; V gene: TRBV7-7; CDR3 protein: ASSTQPKGLNTGELF
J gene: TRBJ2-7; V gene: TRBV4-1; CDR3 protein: ASSQGPGSTYEQY
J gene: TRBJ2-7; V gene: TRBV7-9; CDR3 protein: ASSFGTGDGYEQY
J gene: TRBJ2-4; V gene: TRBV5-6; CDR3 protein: ASSLGLAKNIQY
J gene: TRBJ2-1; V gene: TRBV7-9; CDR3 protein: ASSSNNEQF
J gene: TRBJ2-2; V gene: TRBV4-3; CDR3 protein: ASSQETVGLAGDGELF
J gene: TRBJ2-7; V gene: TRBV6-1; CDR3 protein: ASSEGGRGGVGAYEQY